Listed here are 16 T cell receptor beta chains from one sample, sequenced in a study of blood T cells in healthy people across ages. A sample-barcoded 5' primer and a J-beta primer mix were used in a second PCR of roughly 6 to 11 cycles. Via MiXCR, TCRdb re-called the 5' RACE reads, giving one row per CDR3 protein. The sample gives around 600,000 distinct CDR3 sequences, around 48% of which show up once; roughly 25% is in the top ten. What was sequenced was blood. The receptors were sampled from an elderly man in good health.

The chain links TRBV4-1 to TRBJ2-5, with 7 positions matching TRBD1. CDR1 and CDR2 (germline): MGHRA, YSYEKL. The CDR3 runs to 13 residues. Germline trimming cut 8 bases from V and 5 bases from J; bases unmatched to any gene: 8. The CDR3 DNA follows: TGCGCCAGCGAGAGGGGGCGCCGGGAGACCCAGTACTTC. Residues: CASERGRRETQYF.

The rearrangement links TRBV6-1 to TRBJ2-5; D perhaps matches TRBD1 (6 bases). The closer fit of TRBJ2-7 to the DNA end suggests the J call may be wrong. This CDR3 region has 14 residues. Germline V gene lookup returns CDR1 MNHNS and CDR2 SASEGT. The CDR3 region is CASSDNRESYEQYF. The DNA for the CDR3 is TGTGCCAGCAGTGACAACAGGGAGTCCTACGAGCAGTACTTC.

This clonotype appeared a single time. This chain uses TRBV11-2 with TRBJ2-7; the match to TRBD1 covers 10 bases. V gave up 4 bases and J gave up 2 bases; unmatched junction bases: 8. The CDR3 contains 16 residues. CDR1 is SGHAT and CDR2 is FQNNGV in the germline V gene. CDR3 sequence: CASSYGWGTGAYEQYF. The CDR3 nucleotides read TGTGCCAGCAGCTACGGGTGGGGGACAGGGGCCTACGAGCAGTACTTC.

CDR3 bases: TGTGCCAGCAGCTTACAGGGGCCGAACTATGGCTACACCTTC. Its translation: CASSLQGPNYGYTF. The chain is built from TRBV7-9 and TRBJ1-2; a possible D gene is TRBD1 (6 bases). Germline CDR1 and CDR2: SEHNR and FQNEAQ (reference sequence). Trimming took off 2 bases at V and 2 bases at J, with 9 bases between the two ends. This CDR3 contains 14 residues.

V and J are TRBV6-5 and TRBJ1-2; TRBD1 is a possible D gene (6 bases). The CDR3 covers 15 residues. Germline V CDR1 and CDR2: MNHEY, SVGAGI. V shed 0 bases and J shed 4 bases, with 12 bases lying between them. The CDR3 spells CASSYSTAGAYGYTF. The CDR3 nucleotides are TGTGCCAGCAGTTACTCGACGGCAGGGGCCTATGGCTACACCTTC.

This clonotype was seen ten or more times. V gene TRBV6-5 combines with J gene TRBJ2-7, with 7 bases aligning to TRBD1. Germline loops: CDR1 MNHEY, CDR2 SVGAGI. This CDR3 has 15 residues. Germline trimming cut 2 bases from V and 4 bases from J; bases unmatched to any gene: 8. The CDR3 sequence: CASSYHRDSYYEQYF. The CDR3 DNA is TGTGCCAGCAGTTACCACCGGGACAGCTATTACGAGCAGTACTTC.

This clonotype was detected ten times or more. This chain links TRBV6-6 with TRBJ2-7; D remains ambiguous. Trimming shortened V by 2 bases and J by 3 bases, and 5 bases separated the two germline ends. CDR3 length: 12 amino acids. The germline V gene has CDR1 MNHNY and CDR2 SVGAGI (reference sequence). The CDR3: CASSYAHYEQYF. The CDR3 region has the DNA TGTGCCAGCAGTTACGCCCACTACGAGCAGTACTTC.

This clonotype has more than one count but fewer than ten. The chain is built from TRBV20-1 and TRBJ2-5; D unclear. From germline, CDR1 is DFQATT and CDR2 SNEGSKA (reference sequence). The CDR3 covers 13 residues. Trimming pared 0 bases from V and 4 bases from J, leaving 9 bases between. The CDR3 here is CSAREAAGETQYF. DNA of the CDR3: TGCAGTGCTAGAGAGGCGGCCGGAGAGACCCAGTACTTC.

The CDR3 protein is CASSLKSQETQYF. As DNA, the CDR3 is TGTGCCAGCAGTTTGAAGTCTCAAGAGACCCAGTACTTC. This chain connects TRBV12-3 or TRBV12-4 to TRBJ2-5, with D uncertain. The V gene lost 3 bases and the J gene lost 2 bases, with 7 bases spanning the gap. This CDR3 is 13 amino acids long.

This clonotype has only a few counts. The V call is TRBV12-3 or TRBV12-4, the J call TRBJ2-7; D may be TRBD1 or TRBD2 (6 bases each). The CDR3 has 14 amino acids. The germline V and J ends were trimmed by 6 bases and 1 base, with 13 bases remaining between them. DNA for the CDR3: TGTGCCAGCAGGCGGGACACTCTATCCTACGAGCAGTACTTC. It translates to CASRRDTLSYEQYF.

This sequence joins TRBV7-2 and TRBJ1-2; 7 bases align to TRBD1. Germline values: CDR1 SGHTA, CDR2 FQGNSA. This CDR3 is built from 15 residues. J gave up 4 bases and V 5 bases, and 10 bases lay outside the gene matches. In nucleotides, the CDR3 is TGTGCCAGCAGCCCACATGGGACAGACGGCTATGGCTACACCTTC. Its protein is CASSPHGTDGYGYTF.

The chain recombines TRBV30 with TRBJ2-1, with D hard to call. The germline V gene encodes CDR1 GTSNPN and CDR2 SVGIG (reference sequence). The V and J ends lost 4 bases and 10 bases respectively, with 11 bases between them. This CDR3 region has 11 residues. CDR3 DNA sequence: TGTGCCTGGAAGTTCGGGTCAGAGCAGTTCTTC. Amino acid sequence: CAWKFGSEQFF.

V and J are TRBV6-2 or TRBV6-3 and TRBJ2-1; no firm D call. V was trimmed by 2 bases and J by 10 bases, leaving 12 bases between them. This CDR3 comprises 13 residues. Germline CDR1 reads MNHEY; CDR2 reads SVGEGT. The CDR3 is CASSYGSAYEQFF. The CDR3 DNA is TGTGCCAGCAGTTACGGGTCAGCGTACGAGCAGTTCTTC.

The chain uses TRBV5-1 and TRBJ2-4, with D possibly matching TRBD1 (5 bases). The J call is in doubt because the DNA end fits TRBJ2-7 better. Germline V lookup: CDR1 SGHRS, CDR2 YFSETQ. The CDR3 runs 14 residues. For the CDR3, the DNA is TGCGCCAGCAGCCCCGGAGTGGGGCCCTACGAGCAGTACTTC. Protein product: CASSPGVGPYEQYF.

V and J are TRBV15 and TRBJ2-1; D may be TRBD1 (6 bases). The CDR3 consists of 14 residues. Germline V CDR1 and CDR2: LNHNV, YYDKDF (reference sequence). With 0 bases removed from V and 9 bases from J, the gap between germline ends came to 12 bases. The CDR3 reads CATSREQGVGEQFF. The CDR3 DNA reads as TGTGCCACCAGCAGAGAACAGGGAGTCGGTGAGCAGTTCTTC.

This clonotype was seen only a few times. The V gene is TRBV20-1, the J gene TRBJ2-1; 7 nucleotides match TRBD2. V lost 7 bases to trimming and J lost 5 bases; unmatched junction nucleotides: 8. This CDR3 is built from 13 residues. Germline V lookup: CDR1 DFQATT, CDR2 SNEGSKA (reference sequence). CDR3 in amino acids: CSGGEGGNNEQFF. For the CDR3, the DNA is TGCAGTGGAGGGGAGGGCGGGAACAATGAGCAGTTCTTC.